A selection of T cell receptor beta chains follows, all from one sample in a study of cytomegalovirus exposure and HLA in healthy donors. Assay: immunoSEQ multiplex PCR; the TCRdb copy retains only in-frame clones and omits some. The sample consists of roughly 96,000 clones, approximately 72% of them appearing once. Sequenced input: PBMCs. The receptors here all came from a female donor in good health and CMV-seropositive. Both conserved end residues are part of each CDR3. D genes are given only for firm matches. Size is omitted from some rows. Given values are once, few, many or a class for expanded clones.

V,J,size,D,CDR3,DNA
TRBV7-3,TRBJ1-1,-,TRBD1,CASSLTRDSTEAFF,TGTGCCAGCAGCTTAACACGGGACAGCACTGAAGCTTTCTTT
TRBV2,TRBJ1-4,few,TRBD1,CASSSQGARGEKLFF,TGTGCCAGCAGTTCCCAGGGGGCGCGGGGTGAAAAACTGTTTTTT
TRBV5-1,TRBJ1-1,-,-,CASSWGGPKNTEAFF,TGCGCCAGCAGCTGGGGGGGACCTAAGAACACTGAAGCTTTCTTT
TRBV29-1,TRBJ2-3,-,-,CSVTSGSGGDTQYF,TGCAGCGTTACTTCCGGGAGTGGGGGAGATACGCAGTATTTT
TRBV11-3,TRBJ2-1,-,-,CASSPTVSYNEQFF,TGTGCCAGCAGCCCGACAGTCTCCTACAATGAGCAGTTCTTC
TRBV11-2,TRBJ2-7,-,-,CASSVTGYEQYF,TGTGCCAGCAGCGTAACAGGCTACGAGCAGTACTTC
TRBV6-6,TRBJ2-3,few,TRBD1,CASRPDRDTDTQYF,TGTGCCAGCAGACCGGACAGGGACACAGATACGCAGTATTTT
TRBV7-9,TRBJ1-1,once,TRBD1,CASSKTGGGTEAFF,TGTGCCAGCAGCAAGACAGGGGGCGGAACTGAAGCTTTCTTT
TRBV23-1,TRBJ2-7,-,TRBD1,CASSQLAGGRQYF,TGCGCCAGCAGTCAATTGGCAGGGGGTAGGCAGTACTTC
TRBV7-9,TRBJ2-7,-,-,CASSSIIGTHQRAYYEQYF,TGTGCCAGCAGCTCTATTATCGGGACACACCAAAGGGCCTACTACGAGCAGTACTTC
TRBV12-5,TRBJ1-1,-,TRBD1,CASGPGGDRGEYTEAFF,TGTGCTAGTGGTCCCGGGGGGGACAGGGGCGAGTACACTGAAGCTTTCTTT
TRBV5-1,TRBJ2-2,once,-,CASILEVGELFF,TGCGCCAGCATCCTGGAGGTCGGGGAGCTGTTTTTT
TRBV4-1,TRBJ1-5,-,-,CASSQSGAGNNQPQHF,TGCGCCAGCAGCCAGTCAGGGGCGGGTAACAATCAGCCCCAGCATTTT
TRBV4-2,TRBJ1-4,-,TRBD1,CASTLGDREREKLFF,TGTGCCAGCACCTTAGGGGACAGGGAAAGAGAAAAACTGTTTTTT
TRBV14,TRBJ2-5,-,TRBD2,CASSPRGGRAETQYF,TGTGCCAGCAGCCCCCGGGGCGGGAGAGCGGAGACCCAGTACTTC
TRBV19,TRBJ1-2,few,-,CASSIQGNYGYTF,TGTGCCAGTAGTATACAGGGTAACTATGGCTACACCTTC
TRBV5-4,TRBJ2-7,-,-,CASSDATGGGEQYF,TGTGCCAGCAGCGACGCTACGGGCGGCGGGGAGCAGTACTTC
TRBV29-1,TRBJ2-5,-,-,CSVELGRQETQYF,TGCAGCGTTGAATTGGGCCGCCAAGAGACCCAGTACTTC